This T cell receptor beta chain was retrieved from a study of blood T cell repertoires in COVID-19. Whole-study context: The study drew acute and convalescent COVID-19 samples from the United States, Italy and Spain. From T cells, B-cell-depleted T cells, or PBMCs came the material, which was cDNA or gDNA.

Study processing details: Reference gene primer amplification gave estimated nucleated cell counts. Some clones are missing from TCRdb's copy, which holds only in-frame ones; the method was immunoSEQ multiplex PCR. Clone size and the V and J calls come from that table; the DNA yielded D and trimming. The sample shows around 30,000 clones, 90% of them seen only once. J lost 3 bases, V lost 5 bases, and 6 bases had no gene match. This CDR3 has 15 residues. Germline V gene sequence: CDR1 MNHEY, CDR2 SVGEGT. Sequencing was carried out using peripheral blood. This receptor was taken from an elderly man with acute or convalescent COVID-19. The V call is TRBV6-2 or TRBV6-3, the J call TRBJ2-5, with TRBD1 identical over 10 bases. CDR3 loop: CASSRAGTGEETQYF. CDR3 nucleotides: TGTGCCAGCAGTAGAGCCGGGACAGGGGAAGAGACCCAGTACTTC.